This TCR beta chain is drawn from a study of blood T cell repertoires in COVID-19 (dated by TCRdb to the early 2020s). Describing the broader study: Collaborator samples came from the United States, Italy and Spain and covered acute and convalescent phases of COVID-19. The prospective study material was composed of cDNA or gDNA derived from T cells, B-cell-depleted T cells, or PBMCs. The dataset comprised deeply sampled blood TCRbeta repertoires from subjects exposed to, actively infected with, or recovered from COVID-19. The repertoires were made available in a free public database intended to serve as a resource for research on the immune response to SARS-CoV-2. Samples came from the ongoing ImmuneRACE study (first 160 participants) plus 1,254 subjects from 6 global collaborators. A de-identified subject ID, COVID-19 status, age in years and sex were almost always included in the sample metadata. HLA class I and class II types, where available, came from metadata supplied by the sample provider rather than from assay-based typing. Overall results and qualifications from the work: Clinical and demographic metadata were provided uncurated, with the amount varying by source and participant.

In regard to this clone: Its antigen remains undetermined. One base away there is no much larger clone; base qualities are not given.

The immunoSEQ Assay, a bias-controlled multiplex PCR, was used to amplify TCRbeta CDR3 regions from genomic DNA. The paper's data handling went like this. Nucleated cell counts per sample were estimated from amplification of reference gene primers within the assay. To quantify the absolute abundance of each unique TCRbeta CDR3 rearrangement, sequence reads were collapsed and filtered. Productive Simpson clonality was computed per sample as the square root of Simpson's diversity index over productive rearrangements. Here the immuneACCESS table is served through TCRdb, limited to in-frame sequences with V and J called. Missing clones are a known gap in these copies; in checked studies unresolved V genes cover under half, and the rest lacks a known reason. V and J calls and clone size come straight from that table; D and trimming were deduced from the DNA. Present in this sample are roughly 190,000 clones, roughly nine tenths of which were seen just once. The top ten clonotypes cover roughly 9.8% of the sample.

Germline trimming amounts to 0 bases on V and 7 bases on J, with 6 as the count of junction bases outside the gene matches. The germline V gene provides CDR1 SGHRS and CDR2 YFSETQ. The CDR3 measures 15 amino acids from cysteine to phenylalanine. Kept here is only the CDR3 DNA, which spans 45 bases and is read in frame from base 1. One collaborating source in Seattle enrolled patients while the patients were actively infected and followed the patients over time throughout the course of disease. The collaborating institutions used their own protocols to collect whole blood in K2EDTA tubes. For TCRbeta analysis, collaborators shipped samples as frozen whole blood, isolated PBMCs, or DNA extracted from either of those sample types.

This TCR came from a woman aged 60-75 years with COVID-19, enrolled during active disease. The sample comprised peripheral blood. Recombination linked TRBV5-1 to TRBJ2-1; TRBD2 matches 8 bases in the middle. The DNA reads as follows: TGCGCCAGCAGCTTGGATCCAGCGGGAGTGAATGAGCAGTTCTTC. This translates into CASSLDPAGVNEQFF.